This note documents a single T cell receptor (beta chain) sequence. Its antigen is unknown. The CDR3 loop spans 16 amino acids. Germline assignment: CDR1 MNHEY and CDR2 SMNVEV (reference sequence). V lost 4 bases and J lost 4; bases outside the gene matches: 8. This entry is derived from a study of blood T cells in healthy people across ages. Study results and caveats: TCR beta diversity correlated strongly with naive T cell percentage.

It was with a sample-barcoded 5' primer and a J-beta primer mix that a second PCR of roughly 7 to 11 cycles was run. A template-switch adaptor with 12 random nucleotides tagged each cDNA molecule. TCRdb passed the 5' RACE reads through MiXCR, listing each CDR3 protein once. The repertoire includes around 650,000 distinct CDR3 sequences, 40% to 45% of them detected once, and about 30% sits in the top ten. Material: blood. V gene TRBV27 combines with J gene TRBJ2-1; 9 nucleotides line up with TRBD2. The origin of this receptor is an elderly man in good health. The CDR3 reads CASSSQGLAGYNEQFF. As DNA, the CDR3 is TGTGCCAGCAGTTCGCAGGGACTAGCAGGATACAATGAGCAGTTCTTC.